This entry describes one TCR beta chain. Its antigen is not yet known. No clone much larger than this one lies a single base away; base qualities are absent. This sample is drawn from a study of T cell changes during pregnancy in multiple sclerosis (dated by TCRdb to the late 2010s). For the wider study: The study examined how the T cell repertoire changed over the course of pregnancy in women with multiple sclerosis.

Trimming costs V 3 bases and J 6 bases, and their ends lie 11 bases apart. From the cysteine up to the phenylalanine, the CDR3 has a length of 14 residues. Here the CDR3 DNA is all that survives: 42 bases in frame from base 1. CDR1 and CDR2 are read off the germline V gene (reference sequence) as LNHDA and SQIVND. Library preparation used the immunoSEQ multiplex PCR assay. Drawn from immuneACCESS, this table holds only the in-frame rearrangements with V and J called that TCRdb kept. Clones are partly lost; checked studies trace under half to an unresolved V gene and leave the rest unexplained. Counted in this sample were tens of thousands of clones; approximately 90% of them appeared once. The ten largest make up around 0.5% of the sample.

The sequence was collected from a female donor in good health, enrolled as a control in a pregnancy study. This sequence uses TRBV19 and TRBJ1-4; the D gene remains uncertain. The sequencing here drew on CD4+ T cells from peripheral blood mononuclear cells, taken in the first trimester of pregnancy. CDR3 sequence: CASSIAGWYEKLFF. The bases are TGTGCCAGTAGTATTGCGGGGTGGTATGAAAAACTGTTTTTT.